This T cell receptor (beta chain) was sequenced during a study of shared clonotypes between healthy human individuals. Only in-frame clones appear in the TCRdb table, and some are missing; sequencing was by immunoSEQ multiplex PCR. The table has around 750,000 clones, over 65% seen once; the top ten hold 1.5% to 2%. Trimming took off 4 bases at V and 1 base at J, with 13 bases between the two ends. Germline CDR1 and CDR2: SGHTA and FQGNSA. CDR3 length equals 16 residues. There are a few counts of this clone. The gene calls are TRBV7-2 and TRBJ2-2, with D unclear. This TCR came from a woman aged 25 to 45 in good health. Sequencing was performed on memory CD4+ T cells sorted from blood. As for subset: CD45RA-negative fraction. In DNA form, the CDR3 reads TGTGCCAGCAGCTCCTCTTCCCAGTTGAACACCGGGGAGCTGTTTTTT. This translates into CASSSSSQLNTGELFF.